This TCR beta chain was observed in a study of T cell responses to AZD1222 COVID-19 vaccine. This clone was detected only a few times. Trimming shortened V by 2 bases and J by 1 base, and 11 bases separated the two germline ends. The CDR3 is made up of 16 amino acids. Germline CDR1 ENHRY, CDR2 SYGVKD. Some clones are missing from TCRdb's copy, which holds only in-frame ones; the method was immunoSEQ multiplex PCR. Among 90,000 to 150,000 clones, roughly 90% were seen once, and the ten largest hold approximately 3.5%. The clonotype comes from an adult in good health. The starting material was peripheral blood, obtained on day 0 of AZD1222 vaccination. The rearrangement links TRBV10-3 to TRBJ1-4; D remains unclear. CDR3 loop: CAISEPDMGTNEKLFF. CDR3 DNA sequence: TGTGCCATCAGTGAGCCCGACATGGGAACTAATGAAAAACTGTTTTTT.